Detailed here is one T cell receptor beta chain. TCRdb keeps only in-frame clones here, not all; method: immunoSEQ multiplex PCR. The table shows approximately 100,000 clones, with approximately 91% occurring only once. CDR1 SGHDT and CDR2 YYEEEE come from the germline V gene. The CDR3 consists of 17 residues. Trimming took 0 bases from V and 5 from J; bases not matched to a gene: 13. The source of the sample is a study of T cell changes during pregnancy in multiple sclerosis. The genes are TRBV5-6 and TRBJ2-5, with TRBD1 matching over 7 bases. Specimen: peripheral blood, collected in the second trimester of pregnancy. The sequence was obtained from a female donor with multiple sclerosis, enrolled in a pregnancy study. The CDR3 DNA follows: TGTGCCAGCAGCTTGGTGGGGTCTCCGACAGGGACGGAGACCCAGTACTTC. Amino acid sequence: CASSLVGSPTGTETQYF.